The 8 T cell receptor beta chains below were found in one sample sequenced in a study of OX40 agonist ivuxolimab in advanced cancers. Sequenced by immunoSEQ multiplex PCR; TCRdb stores in-frame clones only, minus some. The data contain approximately 99,000 clones, approximately 95% of them seen just once; the ten biggest clones take up around 2%. Specimen: CD4+ or CD8+ T cells sorted from blood, collected in a trial of the OX40 agonist ivuxolimab. The receptors shown here come from an adult with an advanced solid tumor such as melanoma, head and neck, liver or kidney cancer.

The gene calls are TRBV5-4 and TRBJ2-3; 8 bases line up with TRBD2. There are 15 residues in the CDR3. V dropped 2 bases and J dropped 3; count of bases not matched to a gene: 5. Germline CDR1 and CDR2: SGHNT and YYREEE (reference sequence). This CDR3 reads CASSFLAGGTDTQYF. CDR3 in DNA: TGTGCCAGCAGCTTTCTTGCGGGGGGAACAGATACGCAGTATTTT.

DNA for the CDR3: TGTGCCAGCCGGAAGAGCAATCAGCCCCAGCATTTT. It specifies CASRKSNQPQHF. The chain carries TRBV19 and TRBJ1-5, with no clear D. The CDR3 is 12 amino acids. Trimming left V 9 bases short and J 1 base short, with 7 bases between. Germline-derived CDR1 and CDR2 are LNHDA and SQIVND (reference sequence). The full variable domain, rest sourced from reference TRBV19 and TRBJ1-5, is DGGITQSPKYLFRKEGQNVTLSCEQNLNHDAMYWYRQDPGQGLRLIYYSQIVNDFQKGDIAEGYSVSREKKESFPLTVTSAQKNPTAFYLCASRKSNQPQHFGDGTRLSIL.

The gene calls are TRBV25-1 and TRBJ1-1; TRBD1 is a possible D gene (6 bases). The germline V and J ends were trimmed by 8 bases and 3 bases, with 13 bases remaining between them. The CDR3 contains 13 residues. Germline CDR1 is MGHDK and CDR2 is SYGVNS. The CDR3 sequence is CASRGRGYTEAFF. In nucleotides, the CDR3 is TGTGCCAGCCGAGGCAGGGGCTACACTGAAGCTTTCTTT.

The rearrangement uses TRBV7-6 and TRBJ1-3; D gene unclear. The germline V gene encodes CDR1 SGHVS and CDR2 FNYEAQ. V was shortened by 1 base and J by 0 bases, with 10 bases between the two germline ends. The CDR3 is made up of 16 amino acids. The CDR3 loop reads CASSLDSASSGNTIYF. The CDR3, as DNA: TGTGCCAGCAGCTTAGACAGCGCGAGCTCTGGAAACACCATATATTTT.

The V and J genes are TRBV7-6 and TRBJ2-3; no reliable D call. The V end was cut by 5 bases, the J end by 2 bases, with 8 bases between. The CDR3 is made up of 13 amino acids. The germline gives CDR1 SGHVS, CDR2 FNYEAQ. The CDR3 is CASSPRPTDTQYF. CDR3 in DNA: TGTGCCAGCAGCCCGCGACCCACAGATACGCAGTATTTT. Filled out from reference TRBV7-6 and TRBJ2-3, the complete variable domain reads GAGVSQSPRYKVTKRGQDVALRCDPISGHVSLYWYRQALGQGPEFLTYFNYEAQQDKSGLPNDRFSAERPEGSISTLTIQRTEQRDSAMYRCASSPRPTDTQYFGPGTRLTVL.

This clone turned up a few times. J is TRBJ1-2 and V is TRBV7-9; 11 positions match TRBD1. CDR1 and CDR2 (germline): SEHNR, FQNEAQ (reference sequence). The CDR3 is made up of 16 amino acids. Germline trimming cut 1 base from V and 5 bases from J; bases unmatched to any gene: 6. This chain's CDR3 is CASSLGGQGALYGYTF. In DNA form, the CDR3 reads TGTGCCAGCAGCTTAGGAGGACAGGGGGCATTATATGGCTACACCTTC. Complete variable domain (other parts from reference TRBV7-9 and TRBJ1-2): DTGVSQNPRHKITKRGQNVTFRCDPISEHNRLYWYRQTLGQGPEFLTYFQNEAQLEKSRLLSDRFSAERPKGSFSTLEIQRTEQGDSAMYLCASSLGGQGALYGYTFGSGTRLTVV.

This rearrangement joins TRBV19 to TRBJ2-7, with D unclear. Trimming took off 4 bases at V and 6 bases at J, with 7 bases between the two ends. CDR1 and CDR2 (germline): LNHDA, SQIVND (reference sequence). This CDR3 is 11 amino acids long. CDR3 nucleotides: TGTGCCAGTAGTACTCAAGGCGAGCAGTACTTC. Translating it yields CASSTQGEQYF.

The J gene is TRBJ2-5, the V gene TRBV28; D gene ambiguous. The DNA end is a closer match to TRBJ2-7, so the J assignment may be wrong. The CDR3 consists of 15 residues. Germline CDR1 reads MDHEN; CDR2 reads SYDVKM. CDR3 amino acids: CASSLSRVPLYEQYF. As DNA, the CDR3 is TGTGCCAGCAGTTTATCAAGGGTTCCTCTCTACGAGCAGTACTTC.